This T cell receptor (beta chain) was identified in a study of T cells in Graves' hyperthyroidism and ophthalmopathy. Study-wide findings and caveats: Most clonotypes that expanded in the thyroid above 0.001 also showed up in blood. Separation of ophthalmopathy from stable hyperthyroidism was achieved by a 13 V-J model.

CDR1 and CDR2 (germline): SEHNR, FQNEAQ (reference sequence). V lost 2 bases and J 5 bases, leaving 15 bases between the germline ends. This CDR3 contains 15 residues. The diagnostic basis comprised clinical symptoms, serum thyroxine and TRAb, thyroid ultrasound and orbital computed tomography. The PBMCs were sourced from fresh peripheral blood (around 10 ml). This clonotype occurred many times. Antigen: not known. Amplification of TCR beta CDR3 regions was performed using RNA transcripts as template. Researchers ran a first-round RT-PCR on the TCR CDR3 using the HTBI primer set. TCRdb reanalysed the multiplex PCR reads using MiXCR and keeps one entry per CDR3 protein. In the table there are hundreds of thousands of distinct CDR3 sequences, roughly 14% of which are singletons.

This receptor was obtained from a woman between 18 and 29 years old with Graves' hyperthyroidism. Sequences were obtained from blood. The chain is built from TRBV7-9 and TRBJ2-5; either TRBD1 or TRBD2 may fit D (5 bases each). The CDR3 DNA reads TGTGCCAGCAGCTTACCGGGACGGGAAATGGAGACCCAGTACTTC. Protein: CASSLPGREMETQYF.